This is a list of T cell receptor beta chains from one sample in a study of blood T cell repertoires in COVID-19. Libraries were prepared by immunoSEQ multiplex PCR; TCRdb keeps only in-frame clonotypes and omits some of them. The sample consists of approximately 270,000 clones, over 85% of them appearing once. Input material: PBMCs or T cells enriched from blood (not recorded which). The source of these receptors is an older woman who had recovered from COVID-19. The CDR3 runs from the conserved cysteine through the conserved F or W. D genes are given only for firm matches. Expanded clones get a size class; other rows say once, few or many, or leave the size out.

j_call: TRBJ2-7
clone_size: NA
d_call: NA
cdr3_length: 11
v_call: TRBV20-1
cdr3_aa: CSAPGVGEQYF
cdr3_nt: TGCAGTGCGCCGGGGGTGGGTGAGCAGTACTTC

j_call: TRBJ2-5
clone_size: NA
d_call: TRBD2
cdr3_length: 15
v_call: TRBV5-1
cdr3_aa: CASNRGLAGEETQYF
cdr3_nt: TGCGCCAGCAATCGAGGACTAGCGGGGGAAGAGACCCAGTACTTC

j_call: TRBJ1-1
clone_size: NA
d_call: NA
cdr3_length: 15
v_call: TRBV10-3
cdr3_aa: CAISERLTLNTEAFF
cdr3_nt: TGTGCCATCAGTGAGAGGTTGACTTTGAACACTGAAGCTTTCTTT

j_call: TRBJ2-7
clone_size: few
d_call: TRBD1
cdr3_length: 14
v_call: TRBV18
cdr3_aa: CASSPRTGGDEQYF
cdr3_nt: TGTGCCAGCTCACCCAGGACAGGGGGCGACGAGCAGTACTTC

j_call: TRBJ1-1
clone_size: NA
d_call: NA
cdr3_length: 14
v_call: TRBV18
cdr3_aa: CASSPDRANTEAFF
cdr3_nt: TGTGCCAGCTCACCGGACAGAGCGAACACTGAAGCTTTCTTT

j_call: TRBJ2-5
clone_size: NA
d_call: NA
cdr3_length: 15
v_call: TRBV28
cdr3_aa: CASSLFSQGGETQYF
cdr3_nt: TGTGCCAGCAGTTTATTTAGTCAAGGGGGAGAGACCCAGTACTTC

j_call: TRBJ2-5
clone_size: NA
d_call: NA
cdr3_length: 12
v_call: TRBV18
cdr3_aa: CASSTGPETQYF
cdr3_nt: TGTGCCAGCTCAACAGGACCAGAGACCCAGTACTTC

j_call: TRBJ1-1
clone_size: NA
d_call: TRBD1
cdr3_length: 15
v_call: TRBV11-2
cdr3_aa: CASSSGQGMNTEAFF
cdr3_nt: TGTGCCAGCAGCTCCGGACAGGGGATGAACACTGAAGCTTTCTTT

j_call: TRBJ2-7
clone_size: NA
d_call: NA
cdr3_length: 15
v_call: TRBV25-1
cdr3_aa: CASSESGGISYEQYF
cdr3_nt: TGTGCCAGCAGTGAAAGCGGCGGAATCTCCTACGAGCAGTACTTC

j_call: TRBJ1-2
clone_size: NA
d_call: NA
cdr3_length: 12
v_call: TRBV9
cdr3_aa: CASSDRVSGYTF
cdr3_nt: TGTGCCAGCAGCGACAGGGTCTCAGGCTACACCTTC

j_call: TRBJ2-2
clone_size: NA
d_call: NA
cdr3_length: 16
v_call: TRBV9
cdr3_aa: CASSPGWGRTPGELFF
cdr3_nt: TGTGCCAGCAGCCCCGGTTGGGGGAGGACCCCCGGGGAGCTGTTTTTT

j_call: TRBJ1-2
clone_size: NA
d_call: TRBD1
cdr3_length: 13
v_call: TRBV19
cdr3_aa: CASRQQGSDGYTF
cdr3_nt: TGTGCCAGTAGGCAACAGGGGTCAGATGGCTACACCTTC

j_call: TRBJ2-7
clone_size: NA
d_call: TRBD1
cdr3_length: 15
v_call: TRBV28
cdr3_aa: CASTNPRQGPYEQYF
cdr3_nt: TGTGCCAGCACCAACCCCCGACAGGGACCCTACGAGCAGTACTTC

j_call: TRBJ2-5
clone_size: NA
d_call: NA
cdr3_length: 13
v_call: TRBV11-2
cdr3_aa: CASSSWVGETQYF
cdr3_nt: TGTGCCAGCAGCTCGTGGGTCGGGGAGACCCAGTACTTC

j_call: TRBJ1-1
clone_size: NA
d_call: TRBD1
cdr3_length: 14
v_call: TRBV6-5
cdr3_aa: CASSWGTGGTEAFF
cdr3_nt: TGTGCCAGCAGTTGGGGGACAGGGGGCACTGAAGCTTTCTTT

j_call: TRBJ2-1
clone_size: NA
d_call: NA
cdr3_length: 15
v_call: TRBV9
cdr3_aa: CASSVSGSGYNEQFF
cdr3_nt: TGTGCCAGCAGCGTATCGGGGAGCGGGTACAATGAGCAGTTCTTC

j_call: TRBJ1-1
clone_size: NA
d_call: TRBD1
cdr3_length: 15
v_call: TRBV18
cdr3_aa: CASSPFDRVNTEAFF
cdr3_nt: TGTGCCAGCTCACCCTTCGACAGGGTGAACACTGAAGCTTTCTTT

j_call: TRBJ2-3
clone_size: NA
d_call: NA
cdr3_length: 14
v_call: TRBV19
cdr3_aa: CASSLMLSADTQYF
cdr3_nt: TGTGCCAGTAGTCTCATGCTCTCGGCAGATACGCAGTATTTT

j_call: TRBJ1-3
clone_size: once
d_call: NA
cdr3_length: 13
v_call: TRBV10-1
cdr3_aa: CASMEGTGNTIYF
cdr3_nt: TGCGCCAGCATGGAGGGCACAGGAAACACCATATATTTT

j_call: TRBJ2-5
clone_size: NA
d_call: NA
cdr3_length: 15
v_call: TRBV9
cdr3_aa: CASSVGTGSSETQYF
cdr3_nt: TGTGCCAGCAGCGTAGGAACGGGGAGTAGTGAGACCCAGTACTTC

j_call: TRBJ1-1
clone_size: NA
d_call: TRBD1
cdr3_length: 13
v_call: TRBV18
cdr3_aa: CASSPDRGTEAFF
cdr3_nt: TGTGCCAGCTCTCCCGACAGGGGCACTGAAGCTTTCTTT

j_call: TRBJ1-5
clone_size: NA
d_call: NA
cdr3_length: 13
v_call: TRBV19
cdr3_aa: CASSKGRDQPQHF
cdr3_nt: TGTGCCAGTAGTAAGGGCAGGGATCAGCCCCAGCATTTT

j_call: TRBJ1-5
clone_size: NA
d_call: NA
cdr3_length: 12
v_call: TRBV15
cdr3_aa: CATSRSGGAQHF
cdr3_nt: TGTGCCACCAGCAGATCGGGCGGGGCCCAGCATTTT

j_call: TRBJ2-7
clone_size: NA
d_call: NA
cdr3_length: 13
v_call: TRBV3-1/TRBV3-2
cdr3_aa: CASSQDRAYEQYF
cdr3_nt: TGTGCCAGCAGCCAAGATCGGGCCTACGAGCAGTACTTC

j_call: TRBJ2-1
clone_size: NA
d_call: TRBD2
cdr3_length: 14
v_call: TRBV18
cdr3_aa: CASSPTGTSVEQFF
cdr3_nt: TGTGCCAGCTCACCTACCGGGACTAGTGTCGAGCAGTTCTTC

j_call: TRBJ1-3
clone_size: once
d_call: TRBD1
cdr3_length: 15
v_call: TRBV6-5
cdr3_aa: CASREDRGPGNTIYF
cdr3_nt: TGTGCCAGCAGGGAGGACAGGGGGCCTGGAAACACCATATATTTT

j_call: TRBJ2-1
clone_size: NA
d_call: TRBD2
cdr3_length: 21
v_call: TRBV9
cdr3_aa: CASSLPPAGSRFRSSYNEQFF
cdr3_nt: TGTGCCAGCAGCCTCCCCCCAGCGGGGTCCCGATTTCGTAGCTCCTACAATGAGCAGTTCTTC

j_call: TRBJ1-1
clone_size: NA
d_call: NA
cdr3_length: 15
v_call: TRBV6-5
cdr3_aa: CASSYSYEVNTEAFF
cdr3_nt: TGTGCCAGCAGTTACTCGTATGAGGTGAACACTGAAGCTTTCTTT

j_call: TRBJ2-5
clone_size: NA
d_call: NA
cdr3_length: 15
v_call: TRBV28
cdr3_aa: CASSPLGRGQETQYF
cdr3_nt: TGTGCCAGCAGTCCACTCGGGCGGGGACAAGAGACCCAGTACTTC

j_call: TRBJ2-7
clone_size: NA
d_call: TRBD1
cdr3_length: 14
v_call: TRBV19
cdr3_aa: CASRTDRQRGEQYF
cdr3_nt: TGTGCCAGTAGAACGGACAGGCAACGGGGCGAGCAGTACTTC

j_call: TRBJ1-4
clone_size: NA
d_call: NA
cdr3_length: 15
v_call: TRBV10-3
cdr3_aa: CAISGTNSLNEKLFF
cdr3_nt: TGTGCCATCAGTGGGACAAACTCACTTAATGAAAAACTGTTTTTT

j_call: TRBJ2-5
clone_size: once
d_call: NA
cdr3_length: 11
v_call: TRBV20-1
cdr3_aa: CSAMKGETQYF
cdr3_nt: TGCAGTGCTATGAAGGGGGAGACCCAGTACTTC

j_call: TRBJ2-7
clone_size: NA
d_call: NA
cdr3_length: 14
v_call: TRBV12-5
cdr3_aa: CASGLWDSPYEQYF
cdr3_nt: TGTGCTAGTGGTTTGTGGGACTCACCCTACGAGCAGTACTTC

j_call: TRBJ1-1
clone_size: NA
d_call: TRBD1
cdr3_length: 15
v_call: TRBV11-3
cdr3_aa: CASSPRQGAYTEAFF
cdr3_nt: TGTGCCAGCAGCCCCCGACAGGGGGCTTACACTGAAGCTTTCTTT

j_call: TRBJ2-3
clone_size: NA
d_call: TRBD2
cdr3_length: 13
v_call: TRBV27
cdr3_aa: CASSTLAEDTQYF
cdr3_nt: TGTGCCAGCAGTACGCTAGCGGAGGATACGCAGTATTTT

j_call: TRBJ1-1
clone_size: NA
d_call: TRBD1
cdr3_length: 15
v_call: TRBV5-8
cdr3_aa: CASSITGDRNTEAFF
cdr3_nt: TGTGCCAGCAGTATAACAGGGGACAGGAACACTGAAGCTTTCTTT

j_call: TRBJ1-5
clone_size: NA
d_call: NA
cdr3_length: 13
v_call: TRBV14
cdr3_aa: CASSQGSNQPQHF
cdr3_nt: TGTGCCAGCAGCCAGGGCAGTAATCAGCCCCAGCATTTT

j_call: TRBJ2-5
clone_size: NA
d_call: NA
cdr3_length: 12
v_call: TRBV30
cdr3_aa: CAGTGRGETQYF
cdr3_nt: TGTGCCGGAACAGGGCGAGGGGAGACCCAGTACTTC

j_call: TRBJ2-7
clone_size: NA
d_call: TRBD1
cdr3_length: 14
v_call: TRBV18
cdr3_aa: CASSPGTEFNEQYF
cdr3_nt: TGTGCCAGCTCACCCGGGACAGAATTCAACGAGCAGTACTTC

j_call: TRBJ2-5
clone_size: few
d_call: TRBD1
cdr3_length: 15
v_call: TRBV9
cdr3_aa: CASSSRTGKGETQYF
cdr3_nt: TGTGCCAGCAGCTCCCGGACAGGGAAGGGGGAGACCCAGTACTTC

j_call: TRBJ1-4
clone_size: NA
d_call: TRBD1
cdr3_length: 14
v_call: TRBV2
cdr3_aa: CASRDRVGNEKLFF
cdr3_nt: TGTGCCAGCAGGGACAGGGTAGGGAATGAAAAACTGTTTTTT

j_call: TRBJ1-1
clone_size: NA
d_call: NA
cdr3_length: 13
v_call: TRBV5-1
cdr3_aa: CASLLVTGTEAFF
cdr3_nt: TGCGCCAGCCTCCTCGTGACGGGCACTGAAGCTTTCTTT

j_call: TRBJ1-2
clone_size: NA
d_call: NA
cdr3_length: 13
v_call: TRBV10-2
cdr3_aa: CASSEQGIYGYTF
cdr3_nt: TGCGCCAGCAGTGAACAGGGTATCTATGGCTACACCTTC

j_call: TRBJ2-5
clone_size: NA
d_call: NA
cdr3_length: 13
v_call: TRBV10-3
cdr3_aa: CAISGAAQETQYF
cdr3_nt: TGTGCCATCAGTGGGGCAGCCCAAGAGACCCAGTACTTC

j_call: TRBJ2-2
clone_size: few
d_call: NA
cdr3_length: 17
v_call: TRBV9
cdr3_aa: CASSTPSAQRDTGELFF
cdr3_nt: TGTGCCAGCAGCACGCCTAGCGCACAAAGGGACACCGGGGAGCTGTTTTTT

j_call: TRBJ2-7
clone_size: few
d_call: TRBD1
cdr3_length: 15
v_call: TRBV28
cdr3_aa: CASSLIQGGSYEQYF
cdr3_nt: TGTGCCAGCAGTTTAATACAGGGGGGATCCTACGAGCAGTACTTC

j_call: TRBJ2-2
clone_size: NA
d_call: NA
cdr3_length: 16
v_call: TRBV14
cdr3_aa: CASSRFLDVATGELFF
cdr3_nt: TGTGCCAGCAGCCGCTTTCTTGATGTAGCCACCGGGGAGCTGTTTTTT

j_call: TRBJ1-1
clone_size: NA
d_call: NA
cdr3_length: 13
v_call: TRBV25-1
cdr3_aa: CASIRRVRTEAFF
cdr3_nt: TGTGCCAGCATTCGCAGGGTTAGGACTGAAGCTTTCTTT

j_call: TRBJ2-7
clone_size: NA
d_call: NA
cdr3_length: 15
v_call: TRBV5-1
cdr3_aa: CASRPVPGSSYEQYF
cdr3_nt: TGCGCCAGCAGACCTGTACCGGGAAGCTCCTACGAGCAGTACTTC

j_call: TRBJ2-5
clone_size: NA
d_call: TRBD1
cdr3_length: 14
v_call: TRBV2
cdr3_aa: CASKMTGGVETQYF
cdr3_nt: TGTGCCAGCAAGATGACAGGGGGCGTGGAGACCCAGTACTTC

j_call: TRBJ2-3
clone_size: NA
d_call: TRBD1
cdr3_length: 15
v_call: TRBV2
cdr3_aa: CASSPRTGTTDTQYF
cdr3_nt: TGTGCCAGCAGTCCTAGGACAGGGACCACAGATACGCAGTATTTT

j_call: TRBJ2-7
clone_size: NA
d_call: NA
cdr3_length: 14
v_call: TRBV3-1/TRBV3-2
cdr3_aa: CASSQGGFSYEQYF
cdr3_nt: TGTGCCAGCAGTCAGGGAGGATTCTCCTACGAGCAGTACTTC

j_call: TRBJ1-3
clone_size: NA
d_call: NA
cdr3_length: 11
v_call: TRBV12-3/TRBV12-4
cdr3_aa: CASSFENTIYF
cdr3_nt: TGTGCCAGCAGTTTTGAGAACACCATATATTTT

j_call: TRBJ2-1
clone_size: once
d_call: TRBD2
cdr3_length: 17
v_call: TRBV9
cdr3_aa: CASSVAWTSVSYNEQFF
cdr3_nt: TGTGCCAGCAGCGTAGCTTGGACTAGCGTATCCTACAATGAGCAGTTCTTC

j_call: TRBJ2-1
clone_size: NA
d_call: TRBD2
cdr3_length: 15
v_call: TRBV7-3
cdr3_aa: CASSLLAGGDNEQFF
cdr3_nt: TGTGCCAGCAGCTTACTAGCGGGAGGAGACAATGAGCAGTTCTTC

j_call: TRBJ1-3
clone_size: NA
d_call: NA
cdr3_length: 14
v_call: TRBV7-2
cdr3_aa: CASSPSQVGDTIYF
cdr3_nt: TGTGCCAGCAGCCCTAGTCAAGTAGGAGACACCATATATTTT

j_call: TRBJ2-3
clone_size: NA
d_call: TRBD1
cdr3_length: 16
v_call: TRBV28
cdr3_aa: CASSSPGQGLTDTQYF
cdr3_nt: TGTGCCAGCAGTAGCCCGGGACAGGGGCTCACAGATACGCAGTATTTT

j_call: TRBJ2-7
clone_size: NA
d_call: NA
cdr3_length: 14
v_call: TRBV7-9
cdr3_aa: CASTPRGAGYEQYF
cdr3_nt: TGTGCCAGCACTCCCAGGGGGGCAGGGTACGAGCAGTACTTC

j_call: TRBJ1-3
clone_size: NA
d_call: TRBD1
cdr3_length: 14
v_call: TRBV27
cdr3_aa: CASSLQGVGNTIYF
cdr3_nt: TGTGCCAGCAGTTTGCAGGGGGTCGGGAACACCATATATTTT

j_call: TRBJ1-5
clone_size: once
d_call: NA
cdr3_length: 15
v_call: TRBV4-1
cdr3_aa: CASSQGQGGYQPQHF
cdr3_nt: TGCGCCAGCAGCCAAGGCCAGGGAGGCTATCAGCCCCAGCATTTT